One sample yielded the 5 T cell receptor beta chains listed below, sequenced in a study of CXCR3-negative and CXCR3-positive naive CD8 T cells. Whole-study findings and limits: CXCR3-expressing naive cells carried TRB CDR3s more hydrophobic than those of CXCR3-negative naive cells.

In preparing the TRB cDNA libraries, 5' RACE with UMI labels was used. TCRdb reprocessed the 5' RACE reads, keeping one entry per CDR3 protein, no DNA. This repertoire includes approximately 100,000 distinct CDR3 sequences. No cognate antigen is known for these TCRs. What was sequenced was naive CXCR3+ CD8+ T cells from blood. As to subset: CD45RO-CCR7+CD27+CD95- naive CD8+ T cells expressing CXCR3 (TNR3+). Receptor source: a human donor in good health. Some clones in this sample may be carry-over from other donors' samples.

This chain links TRBV27 with TRBJ2-1. Germline assignment: CDR1 MNHEY and CDR2 SMNVEV (reference sequence). The CDR3 consists of 13 residues. CDR3 protein: CASSLSVAYEQFF.

The chain joins TRBV12-3 or TRBV12-4 to TRBJ2-2. CDR3 length equals 11 residues. This CDR3 reads CASSTTGELFF.

J is TRBJ2-5 and V is TRBV5-1; TCRdb reports TRBD1, a call that lacks DNA to check it against. Germline loops: CDR1 SGHRS, CDR2 YFSETQ. The CDR3 length is 15 residues. The CDR3 loop reads CASSLVAGARETQYF.

The rearrangement uses TRBV7-9 and TRBJ2-2; TCRdb lists TRBD1, though no DNA is available to test this call. Looked up from germline, CDR1 is SEHNR and CDR2 is FQNEAQ (reference sequence). The CDR3 has 17 amino acids. The CDR3: CASTSTGLMGDTGELFF.

The V and J genes are TRBV12-3 or TRBV12-4 and TRBJ2-1; TCRdb's D call of TRBD1 is untestable without DNA. The CDR3 has 15 amino acids. The CDR3 loop reads CASMSIDRARNEQFF.